The 9 T cell receptor beta chains listed next were all sequenced from one sample in a study of cytomegalovirus exposure and HLA in healthy donors. 60 Vbeta and 13 Jbeta primers were used in PCR. The protocol was immunoSEQ multiplex PCR, while the TCRdb copy is restricted to in-frame clones and leaves out a portion. The sample holds 170,000 or so clones, around four fifths seen once. What was sequenced was PBMCs. The receptor set was obtained from a woman between 25 and 40 years old in good health and CMV-seronegative.

V and J are TRBV9 and TRBJ2-1, with TRBD1 as a possible D gene (6 bases). V was shortened by 3 bases and J by 2 bases, with 9 bases between the two germline ends. CDR1 and CDR2 from the germline V gene are SGDLS and YYNGEE. The CDR3 is 14 amino acids. In DNA form, the CDR3 reads TGTGCCAGCAGCGCTCAGGGGACCTACAATGAGCAGTTCTTC. Translated, it gives CASSAQGTYNEQFF.

V gene TRBV10-3 combines with J gene TRBJ1-1, with 12 bases identical to TRBD1. The CDR3 length is 17 residues. CDR1 ENHRY and CDR2 SYGVKD come from the germline V gene. The ends lost 5 bases at V and 4 bases at J; junction bases unmatched: 11. In DNA, the CDR3 is TGTGCCATCAGTAAACTCCGGGACAGGGGGCTGGTCACTGAAGCTTTCTTT. The encoded protein is CAISKLRDRGLVTEAFF.

The gene calls are TRBV19 and TRBJ1-1; the match to TRBD1 covers 9 bases. Germline CDR1 and CDR2: LNHDA and SQIVND (reference sequence). Trimming cost V 1 base and J 4 bases; bases outside gene matches: 7. There are 16 residues in the CDR3. The CDR3, as DNA: TGTGCCAGTAGTATAGGTACAGGGGGCGCGATCACTGAAGCTTTCTTT. Encoded protein: CASSIGTGGAITEAFF.

The chain is built from TRBV30 and TRBJ2-1; the D is unclear. The V end lost 5 bases, the J end lost 2 bases, and 16 bases lay between the germline ends. The CDR3 has 15 residues. Germline V gene lookup returns CDR1 GTSNPN and CDR2 SVGIG (reference sequence). In DNA, the CDR3 is TGTGCCTGGTCGCTGGCTCCCCTCCCCTACAATGAGCAGTTCTTC. This codes for CAWSLAPLPYNEQFF. The entire variable domain, with the rest obtained from reference TRBV30 and TRBJ2-1, is as follows: SQTIHQWPATLVQPVGSPLSLECTVEGTSNPNLYWYRQAAGRGLQLLFYSVGIGQISSEVPQNLSASRPQDRQFILSSKKLLLSDSGFYLCAWSLAPLPYNEQFFGPGTRLTVL.

V gene TRBV6-1 combines with J gene TRBJ1-1; 9 positions match TRBD1. The ends lost 1 base at V and 5 bases at J; junction bases unmatched: 2. CDR3 size: 14 residues. Germline V CDR1 and CDR2: MNHNS, SASEGT. The CDR3 sequence is CASSEGQGETEAFF. CDR3 DNA: TGTGCCAGCAGTGAAGGACAGGGGGAAACTGAAGCTTTCTTT.

This clone is a singleton in its sample. The gene calls are TRBV25-1 and TRBJ2-5; D unclear. This CDR3 contains 15 residues. Germline CDR1 is MGHDK and CDR2 is SYGVNS. V dropped 3 bases and J dropped 5 bases, with 16 bases sitting between them. CDR3 coding DNA: TGTGCCAGCAGTGAGAGTCAAACAGTCCGGGAGACCCAGTACTTC. Translated, it gives CASSESQTVRETQYF.

This clone came up a few times. Other DNA sequences in this sample translate to the same CDR3. The rearrangement uses TRBV19 and TRBJ1-2; 7 nucleotides align to TRBD1. The CDR3 is 13 amino acids. Germline CDR1 LNHDA, CDR2 SQIVND (reference sequence). The trim removed 6 bases at V and 1 base at J, leaving 2 bases unmatched. CDR3 coding DNA: TGTGCCAGTAGAAGACAGGGTAACTATGGCTACACCTTC. It specifies CASRRQGNYGYTF.

J is TRBJ1-4 and V is TRBV28, with D possibly TRBD1 on 6 matching bases. This CDR3 comprises 14 residues. Germline lookup yields CDR1 MDHEN and CDR2 SYDVKM. V was trimmed by 3 bases and J by 4 bases, leaving 9 bases between them. Here the CDR3 DNA reads TGTGCCAGCAGTTTTCTCAGGGGTAATGAAAAACTGTTTTTT. Its translation: CASSFLRGNEKLFF.

The rearrangement uses TRBV5-1 and TRBJ1-1, with D possibly matching TRBD1 (6 bases). The CDR3 consists of 14 residues. The V and J ends lost 0 bases and 11 bases respectively, with 17 bases between them. Germline CDR1 SGHRS, CDR2 YFSETQ. The CDR3 sequence: CASSLVPGELRAFF. In nucleotides, the CDR3 is TGCGCCAGCAGCTTGGTGCCAGGGGAGTTGCGTGCTTTCTTT.